The 24 T cell receptor beta chains listed next were all sequenced from one sample in a study of tumor and adjacent non-tumor tissue in lung cancer. RNA was extracted from bulk tissue without any cell sorting. More than 3 cm separated this lung sample from the edge of the tumor. A modified ARM-PCR protocol with three rounds of nested PCR amplified TCRbeta. Using its own MiXCR run on the multiplex PCR reads, TCRdb lists one record per CDR3 protein. The sample lists approximately 100,000 distinct CDR3 sequences, around 57% occurring once. The specimen was distant non-tumor lung tissue. Source of these receptors: a man aged 60 to 75 with non-small cell lung cancer.

For this clonotype: Just one base apart from a much larger clone, this may be a read error. The V gene is TRBV5-1, the J gene TRBJ1-2; no clear D gene. Germline values: CDR1 SGHRS, CDR2 YFSETQ. Between the trimmed V and J ends, which lost 0 bases and 4 bases, there was a span of 10 bases. There are 14 residues in the CDR3. The CDR3 region is CASSLEVDGYGYTF. The CDR3 nucleotides are TGCGCCAGCAGCTTGGAGGTTGACGGCTATGGCTACACCTTC.

Of note for this clonotype: Its ends do not fully match the called genes, so a read error is possible. This rearrangement joins TRBV6-5 to TRBJ1-5, with TRBD1 matching over 8 bases. This CDR3 region has 14 residues. Germline V gene data show CDR1 as MNHEY and CDR2 as SVGAGI. Here the CDR3 reads CASRARTGQQPQHF. CDR3 nucleotides: TGTGCCAGCAGAGCTCGGACAGGGCAACAGCCCCAGCACTTT.

The sample holds a few counts of this clonotype. The junction and the germline gene differ at one end; a read error may be behind it. V gene TRBV7-9 combines with J gene TRBJ1-1, with TRBD1 matching 8 bases. CDR3 length: 18 amino acids. CDR1 is SEHNR, CDR2 FQNEAQ, per germline (reference sequence). The CDR3 DNA reads as TGTGCCGGCAGCTTAGGAGCAGGGGGCATAGGGGGGGATACTGAAGCTTTCTTT. As protein: CAGSLGAGGIGGDTEAFF.

With respect to this clonotype: This sequence may be a read error, since a much larger clone differs from it by one base. The chain couples TRBV6-5 to TRBJ1-2, with D uncertain. The CDR3 has 14 residues. Germline CDR1 reads MNHEY; CDR2 reads SVGAGI. The CDR3 nucleotides read TGTGTCAGCAGGAAAACTGAGGCTAGCTATGGCTACACCTTC. Its protein product is CVSRKTEASYGYTF.

With regard to this clonotype: A much larger clone sits a single nucleotide away, making a read error possible. The V and J genes are TRBV6-5 and TRBJ1-1; possible D gene TRBD1, 6 bases. CDR1 is MNHEY, CDR2 SVGAGI, per germline. The CDR3 runs to 16 residues. The CDR3 DNA reads TGTGCCGGCAGTTACTCGAGCTCAAACAGGGTCACTGAAGCTTTCTTT. Protein product: CAGSYSSSNRVTEAFF.

Comments on this clonotype: Being one base from a much bigger clone, this may be a read error. The CDR3 DNA is TGCACTGCTAGAAGGGGTGCCAACAATCAGCCCCAGCATTTT. It encodes CTARRGANNQPQHF. The V and J genes are TRBV20-1 and TRBJ1-5; possibly TRBD1 for D (5 bases). The CDR3 spans 14 residues. The germline gives CDR1 DFQATT, CDR2 SNEGSKA (reference sequence).

With respect to this clonotype: Possible read error: a much larger clone is one base away. This sequence joins TRBV20-1 and TRBJ1-5, with TRBD1 matching over 7 bases. CDR3 size: 15 residues. In germline, CDR1 is DFQATT, CDR2 SNEGSKA (reference sequence). With V trimmed by 8 bases and J by 5 bases, 15 bases remained unmatched. The CDR3: CSTGTDRERDQPQHF. In DNA, the CDR3 is TGCAGTACTGGTACCGACAGGGAGAGGGATCAGCCCCAGCATTTT.

The gene calls are TRBV5-1 and TRBJ2-7; D not certain. This CDR3 has 14 amino acids. Germline V gene sequence: CDR1 SGHRS, CDR2 YFSETQ. Deletions cut 2 bases from V and 2 bases from J, with 11 bases between. The CDR3: CASSLNRPAYEQYF. The CDR3 nucleotides read TGCGCCAGCAGCTTAAATCGGCCAGCCTACGAGCAGTACTTC.

For this clonotype: One end of the junction does not line up with germline, which may come from a read error. V is TRBV11-2 and J is TRBJ2-3; 7 bases are shared with TRBD1. Germline CDR1 and CDR2: SGHAT and FQNNGV. This CDR3 region has 16 residues. The CDR3 spells CASSAQGHRGADTKYF. The CDR3, as DNA: TGTGCCAGCAGCGCCCAGGGCCACAGGGGTGCAGATACGAAGTATTTT.

Concerning this clonotype: Its ends do not fully match the called genes, so a read error is possible. The chain links TRBV20-1 to TRBJ2-7; TRBD2 agrees at 10 bases. The germline V gene encodes CDR1 DFQATT and CDR2 SNEGSKA (reference sequence). CDR3 length equals 15 residues. The CDR3 reads CSARGLAGVSYEQYF. The CDR3 nucleotides read TGCAGTGCAAGAGGGCTAGCGGGAGTCTCCTACGAGCAGTACTTC.

This clonotype has a count of ten or more. V gene TRBV2 combines with J gene TRBJ2-7; D remains unclear. Trimming shortened V by 4 bases and J by 5 bases, and 9 bases separated the two germline ends. The CDR3 length is 12 residues. Germline assignment: CDR1 SNHLY and CDR2 FYNNEI. The CDR3 region has the DNA TGTGCCAGCAGTGTTCGGCGAGACGAGCAGTACTTC. It translates to CASSVRRDEQYF.

This clonotype has only a few counts. A read error is likely, as this CDR3 ends without the conserved phenylalanine or tryptophan. The DNA is omitted, as the CDR3 cannot be located on it reliably, and the CDR3 follows TCRdb's listing. The V and J genes are TRBV5-5 and TRBJ2-5. The CDR3 totals 12 residues, both ends included. Germline lookup yields CDR1 SGHKS and CDR2 YYEKEE (reference sequence). The CDR3 loop is CASSLPSETSYL.

Comment on this clonotype: A much bigger clone sits one base away, suggesting this may be a read error. V is TRBV12-3 or TRBV12-4 and J is TRBJ2-7, with 7 bases fitting TRBD1. This CDR3 has 13 amino acids. The CDR3 DNA follows: TGTGCCAACAGTTCCACAGGGGCGTACGAGCAGTACTTC. This sequence encodes CANSSTGAYEQYF.

This clonotype is a singleton in its sample. A much larger clone sits a single nucleotide away, making a read error possible. The chain carries TRBV6-1 and TRBJ2-5; 15 positions match TRBD2. J gave up 5 bases and V 6 bases, and 10 bases lay outside the gene matches. This CDR3 is built from 17 residues. The germline V gene encodes CDR1 MNHNS and CDR2 SASEGT. CDR3 bases: TGTGCCAGCAGAGGACTAGCGGGGGGGGAGCTATGGGAGACCCAGTACTTC. Its protein product is CASRGLAGGELWETQYF.

This rearrangement joins TRBV25-1 to TRBJ1-2, with a tentative D call TRBD1 (6 bases). The V end lost 8 bases, the J end lost 8 bases, and 12 bases lay between the germline ends. The CDR3 covers 11 residues. The germline V gene encodes CDR1 MGHDK and CDR2 SYGVNS. CDR3 coding DNA: TGTGCCAGCTCTCAGGGGTGGGGCTACACCTTC. It encodes CASSQGWGYTF.

The CDR3 DNA reads TGTGCCAGCAGTCCACAGGTGAGTTTCTACGAGCAGTACTTC. Amino acid sequence: CASSPQVSFYEQYF. The V call is TRBV11-2, the J call TRBJ2-7, with TRBD1 as a possible D gene (5 bases). Germline V CDR1 and CDR2: SGHAT, FQNNGV. V was cut by 6 bases and J by 3 bases, with 15 bases left in between. The CDR3 is made up of 14 amino acids.

This clonotype was counted ten times or more. The rearrangement joins TRBV28 to TRBJ2-3, with 7 positions matching TRBD2. V dropped 10 bases and J dropped 2; count of bases not matched to a gene: 12. The CDR3 length is 15 residues. Germline assignment: CDR1 MDHEN and CDR2 SYDVKM. The CDR3 DNA follows: TGTGCCATCAACGCTCCGGGACTACCCACAGATACGCAGTATTTT. Protein product: CAINAPGLPTDTQYF. Drawing the rest from reference TRBV28 and TRBJ2-3, the complete variable domain is DVKVTQSSRYLVKRTGEKVFLECVQDMDHENMFWYRQDPGLGLRLIYFSYDVKMKEKGDIPEGYSVSREKKERFSLILESASTNQTSMYLCAINAPGLPTDTQYFGPGTRLTVL.

The gene calls are TRBV11-2 and TRBJ2-1, with D maybe TRBD2 (5 bases). Germline V gene data show CDR1 as SGHAT and CDR2 as FQNNGV. V was pared by 3 bases and J by 10 bases, with 13 bases between. The CDR3 is 13 residues long. The CDR3 loop reads CASSFLEGGEQFF. CDR3 DNA: TGTGCCAGCAGCTTTCTTGAGGGCGGCGAGCAGTTCTTC.

The chain recombines TRBV11-3 with TRBJ2-1; tentative D call: TRBD2 (6 bases). The CDR3 extends over 14 amino acids. Per the germline V gene, CDR1 is SGHNT and CDR2 is YENEEA. V dropped 4 bases and J dropped 12 bases, with 19 bases sitting between them. CDR3 DNA: TGTGCCAGCAGCTGGGAAGGACTAACGAACGGGCAGTTCTTC. Its protein product is CASSWEGLTNGQFF. Drawing the rest from reference TRBV11-3 and TRBJ2-1, the complete variable domain is EAGVVQSPRYKIIEKKQPVAFWCNPISGHNTLYWYLQNLGQGPELLIRYENEEAVDDSQLPKDRFSAERLKGVDSTLKIQPAELGDSAVYLCASSWEGLTNGQFFGPGTRLTVL.

This chain connects TRBV29-1 to TRBJ2-2; D gene unclear. Germline V gene data show CDR1 as SQVTM and CDR2 as ANQGSEA. This CDR3 region has 9 residues. V dropped 5 bases and J dropped 13 bases, with 8 bases sitting between them. CDR3 nucleotides: TGCAGCGTTTCCGGCGGGCTGTTTTTT. Amino acids: CSVSGGLFF.

The rearrangement joins TRBV5-6 to TRBJ1-3; D possibly corresponds to TRBD1 (6 bases). The CDR3 is 16 residues long. The germline V and J ends were trimmed by 0 bases and 0 bases, with 10 bases remaining between them. Per germline, CDR1 SGHDT and CDR2 YYEEEE. The CDR3 DNA reads as TGTGCCAGCAGCTTGGACGGACAGTCCTCTGGAAACACCATATATTTT. This encodes CASSLDGQSSGNTIYF. Variable domain in full (rest from reference TRBV5-6 and TRBJ1-3): DAGVTQSPTHLIKTRGQQVTLRCSPKSGHDTVSWYQQALGQGPQFIFQYYEEEERQRGNFPDRFSGHQFPNYSSELNVNALLLGDSALYLCASSLDGQSSGNTIYFGEGSWLTVV.

As regards this clonotype: A much bigger clone sits one base away, suggesting this may be a read error. This chain links TRBV20-1 with TRBJ1-2; D unresolved. From germline, CDR1 is DFQATT and CDR2 SNEGSKA (reference sequence). The CDR3 consists of 14 residues. V lost 1 base and J 7 bases, leaving 16 bases between the germline ends. The CDR3 sequence is CSARGSATMLGYTF. In nucleotides, the CDR3 is TGCAGTGCTAGAGGAAGCGCTACTATGCTTGGCTACACCTTC.

To note about this clonotype: A clone one base away is much larger, so this may be a read error. This rearrangement joins TRBV13 to TRBJ2-5, with 7 bases lining up with TRBD1. Trimming took 4 bases from V and 4 from J; bases not matched to a gene: 6. CDR1 PRHDT and CDR2 FYEKMQ come from the germline V gene (reference sequence). The CDR3 totals 14 residues. The CDR3 sequence: CASSSGRGRETQYF. The CDR3 region has the DNA TGTGCCAGCAGCTCCGGCAGGGGGAGAGAGACCCAGTACTTC.

As for this clonotype: The junction and the germline gene differ at one end; a read error may be behind it. The V call is TRBV6-1, the J call TRBJ2-2, with 7 positions matching TRBD2. The CDR3 runs to 16 residues. The germline CDR1 and CDR2 sequences are MNHNS and SASEGT. The CDR3 here is CASRSVAGVNNGELFF. The CDR3 DNA follows: TGTGCTAGCAGGTCGGTGGCGGGGGTTAACAACGGGGAGCTGTTTTTT.